Listed below are T cell receptor beta chains from one sample, sequenced in a study of shared clonotypes between healthy human individuals. The repertoire was sequenced with immunoSEQ multiplex PCR; TCRdb's copy has only in-frame clones and lacks some. The sample has approximately 510,000 clones; more than 65% are singletons. The sequenced sample consisted of PBMCs. The receptor source for this set is a woman aged 40-49 years in good health. Some clones in this sample may be carry-over from other donors' samples. CDR3s include the opening cysteine and the closing phenylalanine or tryptophan. Fields, in order: clone size, D gene, V gene, J gene, CDR3 DNA, CDR3 protein. A D gene is named only where the DNA matches it firmly. Clone size appears in some rows only: once, few, many, or a class for an expanded clone.

abundance: -; d_gene: -; v_gene: TRBV25-1; j_gene: TRBJ2-3; CDR3nt: TGTGCCAGCAGTGAAAGGAGGGATACGCAGTATTTT; CDR3aa: CASSERRDTQYF
abundance: -; d_gene: TRBD2; v_gene: TRBV7-6; j_gene: TRBJ2-5; CDR3nt: TGTGCCAGCAGCTTAGCGCGGGAGGAGACCCAGTACTTC; CDR3aa: CASSLAREETQYF
abundance: -; d_gene: -; v_gene: TRBV30; j_gene: TRBJ2-5; CDR3nt: TGTGCCTGGAGTGTCTCTAGAAACCAAGAGACCCAGTACTTC; CDR3aa: CAWSVSRNQETQYF
abundance: -; d_gene: -; v_gene: TRBV14; j_gene: TRBJ1-2; CDR3nt: TGTGCCAGCAGCCAAGATCTTGGGCAGGGCGGCCGGTATGGCTACACCTTC; CDR3aa: CASSQDLGQGGRYGYTF
abundance: -; d_gene: -; v_gene: TRBV27; j_gene: TRBJ2-3; CDR3nt: TGTGCCAGCAGTTTCCTGGCCGCAGATACGCAGTATTTT; CDR3aa: CASSFLAADTQYF
abundance: -; d_gene: TRBD2; v_gene: TRBV6-5; j_gene: TRBJ2-5; CDR3nt: TGTGCCAGCAGTTACCAGCCGACTAGCGGCCAAGAGACCCAGTACTTC; CDR3aa: CASSYQPTSGQETQYF
abundance: many; d_gene: -; v_gene: TRBV10-3; j_gene: TRBJ2-7; CDR3nt: TGTGCCATCAGTGGGCAGGGTTACGAGCAGTACTTC; CDR3aa: CAISGQGYEQYF
abundance: few; d_gene: -; v_gene: TRBV9; j_gene: TRBJ2-5; CDR3nt: TGTGCCAGCAGCCCAGAGGGACTCCTCGGGACCCAGTACTTC; CDR3aa: CASSPEGLLGTQYF
abundance: -; d_gene: -; v_gene: TRBV10-3; j_gene: TRBJ2-5; CDR3nt: TGTGCCATCAGTGAGTCGACCCAGGGCCAAGAGACCCAGTACTTC; CDR3aa: CAISESTQGQETQYF
abundance: -; d_gene: -; v_gene: TRBV28; j_gene: TRBJ2-7; CDR3nt: TGTGCCAGCGAGGGCTACGAGCAGTACTTC; CDR3aa: CASEGYEQYF
abundance: few; d_gene: -; v_gene: TRBV5-8; j_gene: TRBJ1-5; CDR3nt: TGTGCCACCTCTTATAGCAATCAGCCCCAGCATTTT; CDR3aa: CATSYSNQPQHF
abundance: -; d_gene: TRBD1; v_gene: TRBV28; j_gene: TRBJ1-5; CDR3nt: TGTGCCAGCTTCAAACAGGGGGGAGGTCAGCCCCAGCATTTT; CDR3aa: CASFKQGGGQPQHF
abundance: few; d_gene: -; v_gene: TRBV2; j_gene: TRBJ2-7; CDR3nt: TGTGCCAGCCGCCCCGGCACCTACGAGCAGTACTTC; CDR3aa: CASRPGTYEQYF
abundance: -; d_gene: -; v_gene: TRBV28; j_gene: TRBJ1-5; CDR3nt: TGTGCCAGCAGTTTAAAAACGGCCCTCTCGGCGCCCCAGCATTTT; CDR3aa: CASSLKTALSAPQHF
abundance: -; d_gene: -; v_gene: TRBV25-1; j_gene: TRBJ2-4; CDR3nt: TGTGCCAGCAGTGAATCTGCGGGAGCCAAAAACATTCAGTACTTC; CDR3aa: CASSESAGAKNIQYF
abundance: -; d_gene: TRBD2; v_gene: TRBV5-4; j_gene: TRBJ2-2; CDR3nt: TGTGCCAGCAGCCTCGGACTAGCGGGAGCGAACACCGGGGAGCTGTTTTTT; CDR3aa: CASSLGLAGANTGELFF
abundance: -; d_gene: -; v_gene: TRBV4-1; j_gene: TRBJ2-1; CDR3nt: TGCGCCAGCAGCCAAGGCGCGGCCTACAATGAGCAGTTCTTC; CDR3aa: CASSQGAAYNEQFF
abundance: -; d_gene: -; v_gene: TRBV21-1; j_gene: TRBJ1-2; CDR3nt: TGTGCCAGCAGCACTCTTGGGGGGCGAGGATGTGGCTACACCTTC; CDR3aa: CASSTLGGRGCGYTF
abundance: -; d_gene: -; v_gene: TRBV5-1; j_gene: TRBJ1-4; CDR3nt: TGCGCCAGCAGCCCCCGACCCGGAACTAATGAAAAACTGTTTTTT; CDR3aa: CASSPRPGTNEKLFF
abundance: -; d_gene: TRBD1; v_gene: TRBV15; j_gene: TRBJ1-2; CDR3nt: TGTGCCACCAGCAGGGGACAGGGGGCTGAAGAGGGCTACACCTTC; CDR3aa: CATSRGQGAEEGYTF
abundance: once; d_gene: -; v_gene: TRBV15; j_gene: TRBJ2-3; CDR3nt: TGTGCCACCAGCAGAGATTCTCCCGGGGGTGCAGTAGCAGATACGCAGTATTTT; CDR3aa: CATSRDSPGGAVADTQYF
abundance: -; d_gene: -; v_gene: TRBV19; j_gene: TRBJ1-5; CDR3nt: TGTGCCAGTAGTTCACAGGTTAGCAATCAGCCCCAGCATTTT; CDR3aa: CASSSQVSNQPQHF
abundance: once; d_gene: TRBD1; v_gene: TRBV9; j_gene: TRBJ1-1; CDR3nt: TGTGCCAGCAGCCGCTGGACAGGGAGGAACACTGAAGCTTTCTTT; CDR3aa: CASSRWTGRNTEAFF
abundance: once; d_gene: -; v_gene: TRBV5-4; j_gene: TRBJ1-2; CDR3nt: TGTGCCAGCACGGCAGGAGGTGGCTACACCTTC; CDR3aa: CASTAGGGYTF
abundance: -; d_gene: -; v_gene: TRBV5-1; j_gene: TRBJ2-3; CDR3nt: TGCGCCAGCAGTTCCTCCACAGATACGCAGTATTTT; CDR3aa: CASSSSTDTQYF
abundance: -; d_gene: -; v_gene: TRBV5-6; j_gene: TRBJ1-1; CDR3nt: TGTGCCAGCAGCTTGAGGATTCCGGTCCTGAACACTGAAGCTTTCTTT; CDR3aa: CASSLRIPVLNTEAFF
abundance: -; d_gene: -; v_gene: TRBV10-3; j_gene: TRBJ1-2; CDR3nt: TGTGCCACCAACGGCATTCGGGGCTACACCTTC; CDR3aa: CATNGIRGYTF
abundance: -; d_gene: -; v_gene: TRBV5-4; j_gene: TRBJ2-6; CDR3nt: TGTGCCAGCAGCTCCGCTGATCGACCCGCCGGGGGGGCCAACGTCCTGACTTTC; CDR3aa: CASSSADRPAGGANVLTF
abundance: -; d_gene: -; v_gene: TRBV20-1; j_gene: TRBJ2-7; CDR3nt: TGCAGTGCTCCCCTCATATACGAGCAGTACTTC; CDR3aa: CSAPLIYEQYF
abundance: -; d_gene: TRBD1; v_gene: TRBV4-3; j_gene: TRBJ1-4; CDR3nt: TGCGCCAGCAGCCGAGGGACAGGAGCTTTTATTATTGAAAAACTGTTTTTT; CDR3aa: CASSRGTGAFIIEKLFF
abundance: -; d_gene: -; v_gene: TRBV5-1; j_gene: TRBJ1-3; CDR3nt: TGCGCCAGCAGCTTGGAGGGGCGGCGGGACACCATATATTTT; CDR3aa: CASSLEGRRDTIYF
abundance: -; d_gene: TRBD2; v_gene: TRBV5-6; j_gene: TRBJ2-1; CDR3nt: TGTGCCAGCAGCCCGGGACTAGGCTCCTACAATGAGCAGTTCTTC; CDR3aa: CASSPGLGSYNEQFF
abundance: -; d_gene: -; v_gene: TRBV18; j_gene: TRBJ2-7; CDR3nt: TGTGCCAGCTCACCATTGACGACAGGCACCTACGAGCAGTACTTC; CDR3aa: CASSPLTTGTYEQYF
abundance: -; d_gene: TRBD1; v_gene: TRBV5-1; j_gene: TRBJ2-3; CDR3nt: TGCGCCAGCAGCCCCGGACAGGAGACAGATACGCAGTATTTT; CDR3aa: CASSPGQETDTQYF
abundance: few; d_gene: TRBD1; v_gene: TRBV6-5; j_gene: TRBJ2-2; CDR3nt: TGTGCCAGCAGTTCCCAGACAGGGGCAGGCACCGGGGAGCTGTTTTTT; CDR3aa: CASSSQTGAGTGELFF
abundance: -; d_gene: -; v_gene: TRBV18; j_gene: TRBJ1-1; CDR3nt: TGTGCCAGCTCGAACCAGGATATGCCGAACACTGAAGCTTTCTTT; CDR3aa: CASSNQDMPNTEAFF
abundance: -; d_gene: TRBD1; v_gene: TRBV15; j_gene: TRBJ2-6; CDR3nt: TGTGCCACCAGCAGAGGGGGGACAGGGCGTGCCGTCCTGACTTTC; CDR3aa: CATSRGGTGRAVLTF
abundance: -; d_gene: -; v_gene: TRBV29-1; j_gene: TRBJ1-2; CDR3nt: TGCAGCGTATGGGAGAACTATGGCTACACCTTC; CDR3aa: CSVWENYGYTF
abundance: -; d_gene: -; v_gene: TRBV29-1; j_gene: TRBJ2-3; CDR3nt: TGCACTTACAGGGCGCCGTCCACAGATACGCAGTATTTT; CDR3aa: CTYRAPSTDTQYF